This T cell receptor beta chain was profiled in a study of regulatory T cells in long-lasting Graves disease. Stated time point: newly diagnosed GD, antithyroid drugs for less than 3 months. RNA extracted from PBMCs served as the sequencing template. This clonotype was counted ten times or more. Arm-PCR of CDR3 regions and iRepertoire HTBI primers were the basis on which TCR beta libraries were built. Each CDR3 protein gets one entry after TCRdb re-called the multiplex PCR reads with MiXCR. The table has approximately 400,000 distinct CDR3 sequences, 12% seen once. This CDR3 is 14 amino acids long. Germline V gene sequence: CDR1 MNHEY, CDR2 SVGEGT. V was shortened by 5 bases and J by 7 bases, with 17 bases between the two germline ends. The same data also contributed to another study, on T cells in Graves' hyperthyroidism and ophthalmopathy.

V gene TRBV6-2 or TRBV6-3 combines with J gene TRBJ1-2; weak D call: TRBD1 (6 bases). This TCR derives from a woman under 30 with Graves disease. The source material was peripheral blood mononuclear cells (PBMCs), sampled at new diagnosis, from a patient treated with antithyroid drugs. The CDR3 loop reads CASSRTGRGGGYTF. DNA for the CDR3: TGTGCCAGCAGTCGGACCGGCAGGGGTGGTGGCTACACCTTC.